The T cell receptor (beta chain) under discussion was sequenced for a study of cytotoxic CD8 clonotypes in ibrutinib-treated CLL. Across the study: Among patients, around 24 responded partially and 2 completely; approximately 15 then stayed remitted and some 12 progressed after median about six years. Timing of response sample collection was a median around 13 months after treatment start, with a range of 6 to 36.

The CDR3 contains 14 residues. Germline CDR1 SGDLS, CDR2 YYNGEE. V lost 7 bases, J lost 1 base, and 14 bases lay in between. Repertoires were generated with immunoSEQ multiplex PCR, while TCRdb's copy carries only in-frame clones and drops some. The sample yields about 68,000 clones, about two thirds seen once. This TCR was sampled from a human donor with chronic lymphocytic leukemia. This specimen consisted of PBMCs, obtained after 12 months of ibrutinib treatment. The J gene is TRBJ1-1, the V gene TRBV9; D remains ambiguous. CDR3 sequence reads: CASSVAPANTEAFF. CDR3 coding DNA: TGTGCCAGCTCAGTAGCGCCGGCGAACACTGAAGCTTTCTTT.